Listed below are T cell receptor beta chains from one sample, sequenced in a study of shared clonotypes between healthy human individuals. Libraries were prepared by immunoSEQ multiplex PCR; TCRdb keeps only in-frame clonotypes and omits some of them. The top ten clones hold about 1.5% of a sample with some 980,000 clones, 60% to 85% of them seen once. Sample: memory CD4+ T cells sorted from blood. The receptors stem from a man aged 18 to 30 in good health. Each CDR3 is given with its conserved first and last residue. Expanded clones get a size class; other rows say once, few or many, or leave the size out.

v_call clone_size cdr3_aa
TRBV2 . CASRASGTNLYEQYF
TRBV10-1 . CASSRDMSTDTQYF
TRBV7-9 . CASRKTADTDTQYF
TRBV5-1 few CASSGQGVIGELFF
TRBV18 . CASSPPNWSYNEQFF
TRBV4-3 . CASSQVQKREKLFF
TRBV4-1 . CASSQTPTGGAADTQYF
TRBV6-5 . CASRPTGVTGELFF
TRBV7-2 . CASSERRDRVEAFF
TRBV5-4 . CASSFIGSGELFF
TRBV5-3 . CARGLPGTRVTLYGYTF
TRBV11-2 . CASSLYEGQGSTKNIQYF
TRBV10-2 . CASKDRANEKLFF
TRBV9 . CASSKDAYPGETQYF
TRBV7-9 . CASVPLRDKNTEAFF
TRBV7-2 . CASSPGNAQETQYF
TRBV18 . CASSPGGGNYGYTF
TRBV18 once CASSQEQGDKRKGHEQFF
TRBV28 few CASSSTGGRNEKLFF
TRBV18 few CASSPPSIKNIQYF
TRBV7-9 few CASSLTGNTGELFF
TRBV2 . CASESRDDKQFF
TRBV2 . CASSWDTIYEQYF
TRBV18 . CASSPLSMEGYTF
TRBV5-1 few CASSLELAGNTEAFF
TRBV28 . CASSLSQESGYTF
TRBV7-2 . CASSSQGYTEAFF
TRBV18 . CASSPRLLDPTNTGELFF
TRBV30 . CAWSSGRAKRGYTF
TRBV7-9 few CASSSEGFTYGYTF
TRBV18 . CASSPPGQGINQPQHF
TRBV27 . CASSLTSGQASTDTQYF
TRBV18 . CASSPRGTGVDSYNEQFF
TRBV6-6 . CASRGLAGHTDTQYF
TRBV18 . CASSPRRETQYF
TRBV10-2 many CASSEGRQGSGYNSPLHF
TRBV27 many CASSLRLNTGELFF
TRBV6-1 . CASSRDPVRETQYF
TRBV27 once CASRKHSSQGSNSNQPQHF
TRBV7-4 . CASTGLSEYEQYF
TRBV10-3 . CAISEGRSNTEAFF
TRBV29-1 . CSVEVPGRGYTF